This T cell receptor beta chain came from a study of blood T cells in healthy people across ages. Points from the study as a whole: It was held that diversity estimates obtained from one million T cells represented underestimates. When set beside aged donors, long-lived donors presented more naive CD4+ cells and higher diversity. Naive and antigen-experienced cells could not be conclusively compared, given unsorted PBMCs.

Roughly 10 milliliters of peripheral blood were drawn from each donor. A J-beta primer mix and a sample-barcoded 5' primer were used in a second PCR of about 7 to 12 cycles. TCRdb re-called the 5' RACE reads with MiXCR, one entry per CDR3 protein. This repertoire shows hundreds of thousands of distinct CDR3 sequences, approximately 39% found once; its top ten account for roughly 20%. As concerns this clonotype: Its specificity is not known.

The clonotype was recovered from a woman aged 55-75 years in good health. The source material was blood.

CDR3 bases: TGTGCCAGCAGTTACTTCAGGATGGGGAATGAGCAGTTCTTC. Amino acid sequence: CASSYFRMGNEQFF. The chain has TRBV6-2 or TRBV6-3 and TRBJ2-1; D not resolved. The ends were cut back, 1 base at V and 7 bases at J, with 11 bases in the middle. The V gene's germline CDR1 is MNHEY and CDR2 SVGEGT. The CDR3 consists of 14 residues.